A selection of T cell receptor beta chains follows, all from one sample in a study of blood T cell repertoires in COVID-19. The repertoire was sequenced with immunoSEQ multiplex PCR; TCRdb's copy has only in-frame clones and lacks some. The sample has approximately 240,000 clones, about nine tenths seen once. The sequenced sample consisted of PBMCs or T cells enriched from blood (not recorded which). The receptor set was obtained from a woman aged 30 to 39 with acute COVID-19. The CDR3 runs from the conserved cysteine through the conserved F or W. The D gene is left open where the match is weak. A row's size may be missing; if present it is once, few, many or a size class.

v_call	j_call	d_call	clone_size	cdr3_aa	cdr3_nt
TRBV4-3	TRBJ2-3	TRBD2	.	CASSQDGRLAGGSLGDTQYF	TGCGCCAGCAGCCAAGATGGGAGACTAGCGGGAGGTTCTCTGGGGGATACGCAGTATTTT
TRBV19	TRBJ1-5	TRBD1	.	CASSGGLGQGARPQHF	TGTGCCAGTAGTGGTGGGCTCGGACAGGGGGCAAGACCCCAGCATTTT
TRBV7-3	TRBJ2-3	TRBD1	.	CASSPRQGEDTQYF	TGTGCCAGCAGCCCTCGACAGGGCGAAGATACGCAGTATTTT
TRBV7-2	TRBJ1-1	.	.	CASSFGVGATEAFF	TGTGCCAGCAGCTTTGGGGTAGGGGCAACTGAAGCTTTCTTT
TRBV13	TRBJ1-5	.	few	CASSSPTQGNQPQHF	TGTGCCAGCAGCTCTCCCACACAGGGCAATCAGCCCCAGCATTTT
TRBV5-1	TRBJ1-1	TRBD1	.	CASSLDWDRNTEAFF	TGCGCCAGCAGCTTGGATTGGGACAGGAACACTGAAGCTTTCTTT
TRBV6-2/TRBV6-3	TRBJ2-1	.	.	CASSYRGIGYNEQFF	TGTGCCAGCAGTTACCGCGGGATAGGTTACAATGAGCAGTTCTTC
TRBV29-1	TRBJ1-5	TRBD1	once	CSVAAGTGGDQPQHF	TGCAGCGTTGCTGCCGGGACAGGGGGCGATCAGCCCCAGCATTTT
TRBV7-6	TRBJ1-6	TRBD1	.	CASSPSGTGGLNSPLHF	TGTGCCAGCAGCCCCTCCGGGACAGGGGGCCTTAATTCACCCCTCCACTTT
TRBV9	TRBJ1-2	TRBD1	.	CASSFDRENHYGYTF	TGTGCCAGCAGCTTTGACAGGGAAAACCACTATGGCTACACCTTC
TRBV25-1	TRBJ2-7	TRBD1	.	CASSEWTGGEQYF	TGTGCCAGCAGTGAATGGACAGGGGGCGAGCAGTACTTC
TRBV2	TRBJ2-1	TRBD1	.	CASRGDSSQQFF	TGTGCCAGCAGAGGGGACAGTAGTCAACAGTTCTTC
TRBV5-5	TRBJ2-5	TRBD2	.	CASSLALRGGSQETQYF	TGTGCCAGCAGCTTGGCCTTGCGGGGGGGATCCCAAGAGACCCAGTACTTC
TRBV24-1	TRBJ2-1	.	.	CATSDPPQDNEQFF	TGTGCCACCAGTGATCCTCCCCAGGACAATGAGCAGTTCTTC
TRBV11-2	TRBJ2-5	.	.	CASSPRTVQETQYF	TGTGCCAGCAGCCCTAGGACAGTTCAAGAGACCCAGTACTTC
TRBV29-1	TRBJ2-3	.	.	CSVEDRMQTLRGGTQYF	TGCAGCGTTGAAGATAGGATGCAGACCCTTAGAGGAGGTACGCAGTATTTT
TRBV19	TRBJ2-1	.	.	CASSIDRDLNEQFF	TGTGCCAGTAGTATAGATCGGGACTTAAATGAGCAGTTCTTC
TRBV28	TRBJ1-2	.	.	CASSFPIPFGYTF	TGTGCCAGCAGTTTTCCTATTCCCTTTGGCTACACCTTC
TRBV18	TRBJ2-1	.	.	CASSPQTLTVRNEQFF	TGTGCCAGCTCACCACAAACCCTCACAGTGAGAAATGAGCAGTTCTTC
TRBV15	TRBJ2-7	.	.	CATSRGGSAGSTTYEQYF	TGTGCCACCAGCAGAGGGGGCAGCGCGGGGTCAACCACCTACGAGCAGTACTTC
TRBV11-2	TRBJ1-1	TRBD1	few	CASRTETRDRGPANTEAFF	TGTGCCAGCAGAACTGAGACCCGGGACAGGGGCCCGGCGAACACTGAAGCTTTCTTT
TRBV28	TRBJ2-2	TRBD1	few	CASSRTGSTGELFF	TGTGCCAGCAGTAGGACAGGGTCCACCGGGGAGCTGTTTTTT
TRBV5-1	TRBJ2-3	.	.	CASSSTISSPADTQYF	TGCGCCAGCAGCTCCACTATATCCTCCCCCGCAGATACGCAGTATTTT
TRBV2	TRBJ1-2	TRBD1	.	CASSFGTGGYGYTF	TGTGCCAGCAGTTTCGGGACAGGGGGCTATGGCTACACCTTC
TRBV20-1	TRBJ2-7	.	.	CSARSYEQYF	TGCAGTGCTAGGTCGTACGAGCAGTACTTC
TRBV4-1	TRBJ1-2	TRBD1	.	CASSQETGLSYGYTF	TGCGCCAGCAGCCAAGAGACAGGGCTCAGCTATGGCTACACCTTC
TRBV9	TRBJ2-6	TRBD1	.	CASDDRAAGANVLTF	TGTGCCAGTGACGACAGGGCAGCTGGGGCCAACGTCCTGACTTTC
TRBV10-2	TRBJ1-6	.	.	CASSVKGGGPLHF	TGCGCCAGCAGTGTCAAGGGCGGGGGACCCCTCCACTTT
TRBV7-8	TRBJ2-7	TRBD2	.	CASSSSGQYYEQYF	TGTGCCAGCAGCTCTAGCGGCCAGTACTACGAGCAGTACTTC
TRBV19	TRBJ1-1	.	.	CASSRGVGDTEAFF	TGTGCCAGTAGTAGGGGGGTTGGGGACACTGAAGCTTTCTTT
TRBV6-1	TRBJ1-4	.	.	CASSEAGGFREKLFF	TGTGCCAGCAGTGAAGCAGGCGGGTTTAGGGAAAAACTGTTTTTT
TRBV7-9	TRBJ1-1	TRBD1	.	CASSLEQGQGTEAFF	TGTGCCAGCAGCTTAGAGCAGGGACAGGGCACTGAAGCTTTCTTT
TRBV6-1	TRBJ1-5	.	once	CASSESTGMGNQPQHF	TGTGCCAGCAGTGAATCTACAGGGATGGGCAATCAGCCCCAGCATTTT
TRBV23-1	TRBJ1-1	.	.	CASFSTGTSNTEAFF	TGCGCCAGTTTTTCCACCGGGACATCGAACACTGAAGCTTTCTTT
TRBV5-1	TRBJ2-2	.	.	CASGGGTGELFF	TGCGCCAGCGGGGGCGGCACCGGGGAGCTGTTTTTT
TRBV19	TRBJ1-5	TRBD1	few	CASTLGDRGRGQPQHF	TGTGCCAGTACCCTGGGGGACAGGGGGCGCGGTCAGCCCCAGCATTTT
TRBV3-1/TRBV3-2	TRBJ2-5	.	.	CASSPRGGNQRETQYF	TGTGCCAGCAGCCCCCGGGGTGGTAATCAGCGAGAGACCCAGTACTTC
TRBV2	TRBJ2-1	.	.	CASSLDFHVDEQFF	TGTGCCAGCAGTTTGGACTTCCACGTAGATGAGCAGTTCTTC
TRBV7-3	TRBJ1-6	TRBD1	once	CASSSGQGNSPLHF	TGTGCCAGCAGCTCCGGACAGGGGAATTCACCCCTCCACTTT
TRBV30	TRBJ1-5	.	.	CAWSTTAVVNQPQHF	TGTGCCTGGAGTACAACAGCCGTGGTAAATCAGCCCCAGCATTTT
TRBV28	TRBJ1-6	TRBD1	.	CASSLEQGAEPLHF	TGTGCCAGCAGTTTAGAACAGGGGGCGGAACCCCTCCACTTT
TRBV7-9	TRBJ2-1	TRBD2	.	CASSPGLAVYNEQFF	TGTGCCAGCAGCCCGGGACTAGCGGTCTACAATGAGCAGTTCTTC
TRBV2	TRBJ2-4	.	.	CASSEATGSRYF	TGTGCCAGCAGTGAGGCGACCGGGTCGCGGTACTTC
TRBV28	TRBJ1-2	.	.	CASSTQAVYGYTF	TGTGCCAGCAGTACACAGGCGGTCTATGGCTACACCTTC
TRBV3-1/TRBV3-2	TRBJ1-2	.	.	CASRSQGDYGYTF	TGTGCCAGCAGAAGTCAGGGTGACTATGGCTACACCTTC
TRBV3-1/TRBV3-2	TRBJ1-2	.	.	CASSFQRDYGYTF	TGTGCCAGCAGCTTTCAGCGAGACTATGGCTACACCTTC
TRBV5-6	TRBJ1-3	.	.	CASSYTGRNTIYF	TGTGCCAGCAGTTATACGGGGAGAAACACCATATATTTT
TRBV21-1	TRBJ1-1	.	.	CASSKSGGATEAFF	TGTGCCAGCAGCAAATCGGGGGGGGCCACTGAAGCTTTCTTT
TRBV7-9	TRBJ1-3	.	.	CASSPGKAGNTIYF	TGTGCCAGCAGCCCGGGGAAAGCTGGAAACACCATATATTTT
TRBV19	TRBJ2-2	TRBD2	.	CASNPGTSGGATGELFF	TGTGCCAGTAATCCCGGGACTAGCGGGGGGGCCACCGGGGAGCTGTTTTTT